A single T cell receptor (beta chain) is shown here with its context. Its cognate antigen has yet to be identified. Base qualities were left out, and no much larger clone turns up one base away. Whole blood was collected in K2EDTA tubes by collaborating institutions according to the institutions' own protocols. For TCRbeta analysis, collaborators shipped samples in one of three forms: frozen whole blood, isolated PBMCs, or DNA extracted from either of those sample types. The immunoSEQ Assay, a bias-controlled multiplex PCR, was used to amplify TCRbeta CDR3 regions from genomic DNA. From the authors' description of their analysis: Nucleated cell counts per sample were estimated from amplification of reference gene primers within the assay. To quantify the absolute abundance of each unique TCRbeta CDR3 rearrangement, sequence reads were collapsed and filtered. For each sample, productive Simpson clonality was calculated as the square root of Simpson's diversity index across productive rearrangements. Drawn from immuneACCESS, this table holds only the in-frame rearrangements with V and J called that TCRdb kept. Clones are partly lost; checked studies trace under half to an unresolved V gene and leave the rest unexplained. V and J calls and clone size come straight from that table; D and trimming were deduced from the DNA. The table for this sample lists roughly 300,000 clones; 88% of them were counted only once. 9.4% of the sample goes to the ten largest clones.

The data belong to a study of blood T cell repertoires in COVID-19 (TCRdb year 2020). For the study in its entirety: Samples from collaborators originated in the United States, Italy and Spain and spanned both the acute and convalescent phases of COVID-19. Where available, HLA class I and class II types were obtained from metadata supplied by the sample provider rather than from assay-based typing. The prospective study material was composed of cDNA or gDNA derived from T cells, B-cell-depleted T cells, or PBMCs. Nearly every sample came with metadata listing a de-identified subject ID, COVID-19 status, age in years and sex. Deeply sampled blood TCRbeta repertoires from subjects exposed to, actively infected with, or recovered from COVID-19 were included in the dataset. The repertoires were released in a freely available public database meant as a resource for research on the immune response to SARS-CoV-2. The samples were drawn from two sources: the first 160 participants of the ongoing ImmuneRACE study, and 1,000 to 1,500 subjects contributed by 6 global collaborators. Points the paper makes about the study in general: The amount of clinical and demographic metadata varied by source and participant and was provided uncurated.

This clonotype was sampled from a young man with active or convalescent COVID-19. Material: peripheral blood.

The nucleotide sequence is TGTGCCAGCAGCTCAAGGACAGGGGGCTGGAATGAGCAGTTCTTC. It is translated as CASSSRTGGWNEQFF. The chain is made from TRBV7-2 and TRBJ2-1; TRBD1 agrees with 11 junctional bases. The CDR3 holds 15 amino acids from the cysteine to the phenylalanine. Kept here is only the CDR3 DNA, which spans 45 bases and is read in frame from base 1. Trimming takes 4 bases off V and 7 bases off J; junction bases not matched to a gene: 6. Sequences SGHTA (CDR1) and FQGNSA (CDR2) are obtained from the germline V gene.